This T cell receptor (beta chain) was retrieved from a study of blood T cell repertoires in COVID-19. Profiling relied on immunoSEQ multiplex PCR, and the TCRdb table lists in-frame clones only, not all of them. The sample lists almost 250,000 clones, roughly nine tenths occurring once. This CDR3 has 12 residues. This sequence was found in a woman aged 60-75 years who had recovered from COVID-19. The sequenced material came from peripheral blood. The V call is TRBV21-1, the J call TRBJ2-7; the table assigns TRBD2, which was not confirmed against the DNA. TRBV21-1 is shown as a pseudogene. This chain's CDR3 is CASIFLSYEQYF. CDR3 DNA sequence: TGTGCCAGCATCTTCCTTAGCTACGAGCAGTACTTC.